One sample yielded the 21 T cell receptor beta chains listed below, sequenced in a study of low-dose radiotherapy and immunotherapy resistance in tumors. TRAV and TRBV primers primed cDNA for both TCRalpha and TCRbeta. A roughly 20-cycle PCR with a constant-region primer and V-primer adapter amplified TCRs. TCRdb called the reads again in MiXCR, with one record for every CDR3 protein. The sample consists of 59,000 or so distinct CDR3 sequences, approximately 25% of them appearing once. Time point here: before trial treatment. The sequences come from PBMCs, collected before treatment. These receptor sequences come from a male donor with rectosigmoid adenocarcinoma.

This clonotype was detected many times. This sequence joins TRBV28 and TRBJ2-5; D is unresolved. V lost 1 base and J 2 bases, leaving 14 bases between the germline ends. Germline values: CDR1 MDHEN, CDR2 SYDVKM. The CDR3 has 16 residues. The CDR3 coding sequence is TGTGCCAGCAGTTTATATGGACGCGGATATCAAGAGACCCAGTACTTC. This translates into CASSLYGRGYQETQYF.

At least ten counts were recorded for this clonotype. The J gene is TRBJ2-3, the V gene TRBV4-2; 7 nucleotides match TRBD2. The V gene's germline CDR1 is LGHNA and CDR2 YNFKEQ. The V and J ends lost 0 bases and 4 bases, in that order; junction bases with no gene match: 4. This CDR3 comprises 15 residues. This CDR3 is CASSQDGLGADTQYF. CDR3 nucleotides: TGTGCCAGCAGCCAAGATGGACTAGGCGCAGATACGCAGTATTTT.

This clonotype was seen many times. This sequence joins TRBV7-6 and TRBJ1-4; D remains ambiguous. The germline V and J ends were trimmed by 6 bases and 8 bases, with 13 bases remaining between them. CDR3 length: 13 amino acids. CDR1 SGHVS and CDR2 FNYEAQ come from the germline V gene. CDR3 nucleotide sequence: TGTGCCAGCAGTAGAATTATGGGGGAAAAACTGTTTTTT. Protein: CASSRIMGEKLFF.

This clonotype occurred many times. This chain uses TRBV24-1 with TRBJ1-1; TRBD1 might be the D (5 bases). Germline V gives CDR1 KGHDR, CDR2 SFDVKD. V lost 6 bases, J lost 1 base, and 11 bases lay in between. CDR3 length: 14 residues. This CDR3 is CATSSRQGNTEAFF. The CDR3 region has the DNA TGTGCCACCAGTTCCCGGCAGGGGAACACTGAAGCTTTCTTT.

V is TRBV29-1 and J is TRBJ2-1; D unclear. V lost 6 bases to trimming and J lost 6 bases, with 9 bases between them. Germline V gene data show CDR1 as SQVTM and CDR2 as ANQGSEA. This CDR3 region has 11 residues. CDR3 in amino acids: CSVLPLNEQFF. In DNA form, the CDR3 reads TGCAGCGTCCTCCCCCTCAATGAGCAGTTCTTC.

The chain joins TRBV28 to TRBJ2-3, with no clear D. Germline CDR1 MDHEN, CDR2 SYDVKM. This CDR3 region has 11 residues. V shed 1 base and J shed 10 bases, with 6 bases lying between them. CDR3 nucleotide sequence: TGTGCCAGCAGTTTATCTCGGGCGCAGTATTTT. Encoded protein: CASSLSRAQYF.

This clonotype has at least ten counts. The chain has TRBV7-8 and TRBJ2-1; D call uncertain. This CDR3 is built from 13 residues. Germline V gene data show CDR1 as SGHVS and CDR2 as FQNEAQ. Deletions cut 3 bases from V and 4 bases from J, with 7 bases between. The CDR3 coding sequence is TGTGCCAGCAGCTTGGGTGCTTACAATGAGCAGTTCTTC. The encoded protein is CASSLGAYNEQFF.

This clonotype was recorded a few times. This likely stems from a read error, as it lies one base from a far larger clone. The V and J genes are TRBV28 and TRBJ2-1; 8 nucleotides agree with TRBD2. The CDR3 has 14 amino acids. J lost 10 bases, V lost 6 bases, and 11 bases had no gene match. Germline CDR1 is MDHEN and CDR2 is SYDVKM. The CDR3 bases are TGTGCCAGCAGCCTCGGGACTAGTGGCTACGAGCAGTTCTTC. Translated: CASSLGTSGYEQFF. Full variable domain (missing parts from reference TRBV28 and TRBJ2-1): DVKVTQSSRYLVKRTGEKVFLECVQDMDHENMFWYRQDPGLGLRLIYFSYDVKMKEKGDIPEGYSVSREKKERFSLILESASTNQTSMYLCASSLGTSGYEQFFGPGTRLTVL.

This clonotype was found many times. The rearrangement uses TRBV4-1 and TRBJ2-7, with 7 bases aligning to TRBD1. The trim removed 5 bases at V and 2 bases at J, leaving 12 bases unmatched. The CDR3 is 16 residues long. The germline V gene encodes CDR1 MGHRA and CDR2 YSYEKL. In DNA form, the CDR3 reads TGCGCCAGCAGCAACCAGGCGGCAGGGGGAACCTACGAGCAGTACTTC. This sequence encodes CASSNQAAGGTYEQYF.

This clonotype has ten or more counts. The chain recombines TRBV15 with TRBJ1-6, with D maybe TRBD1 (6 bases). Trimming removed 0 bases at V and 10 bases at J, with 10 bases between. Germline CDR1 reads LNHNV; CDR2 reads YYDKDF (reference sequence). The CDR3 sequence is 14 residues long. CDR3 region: CATSRERGGSPLHF. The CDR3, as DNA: TGTGCCACCAGCAGAGAACGAGGGGGGTCACCCCTCCACTTT.

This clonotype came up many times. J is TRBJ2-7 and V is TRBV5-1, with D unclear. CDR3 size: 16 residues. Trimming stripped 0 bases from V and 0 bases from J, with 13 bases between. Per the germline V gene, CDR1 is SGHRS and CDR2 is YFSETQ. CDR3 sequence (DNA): TGCGCCAGCAGCTTGGCGGCATCGGTTTCCTCCTACGAGCAGTACTTC. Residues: CASSLAASVSSYEQYF.

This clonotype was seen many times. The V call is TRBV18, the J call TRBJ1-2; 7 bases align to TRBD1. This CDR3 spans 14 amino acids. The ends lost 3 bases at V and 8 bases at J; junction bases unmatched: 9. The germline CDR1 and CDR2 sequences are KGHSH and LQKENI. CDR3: CASSPSTGAEGYTF. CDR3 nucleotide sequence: TGTGCCAGCTCACCCAGCACAGGGGCGGAAGGCTACACCTTC.

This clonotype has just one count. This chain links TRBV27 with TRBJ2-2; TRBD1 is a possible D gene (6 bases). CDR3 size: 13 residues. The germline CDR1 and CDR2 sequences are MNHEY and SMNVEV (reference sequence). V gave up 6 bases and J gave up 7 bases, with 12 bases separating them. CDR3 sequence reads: CASRAQGVGELFF. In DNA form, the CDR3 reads TGTGCCAGCAGAGCACAGGGAGTCGGGGAGCTGTTTTTT.

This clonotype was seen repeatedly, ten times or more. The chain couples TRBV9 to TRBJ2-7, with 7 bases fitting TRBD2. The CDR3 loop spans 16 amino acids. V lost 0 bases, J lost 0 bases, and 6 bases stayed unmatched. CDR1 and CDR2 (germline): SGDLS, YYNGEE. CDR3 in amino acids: CASSVEERGASYEQYF. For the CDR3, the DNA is TGTGCCAGCAGCGTAGAAGAGCGGGGTGCCTCCTACGAGCAGTACTTC.

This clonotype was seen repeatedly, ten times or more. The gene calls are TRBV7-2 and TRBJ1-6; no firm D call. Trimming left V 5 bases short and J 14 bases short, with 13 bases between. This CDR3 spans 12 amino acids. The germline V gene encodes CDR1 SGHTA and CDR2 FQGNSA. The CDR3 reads CASSPRQDTLHF. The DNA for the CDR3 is TGTGCCAGCAGCCCCAGACAAGATACCCTCCACTTT.

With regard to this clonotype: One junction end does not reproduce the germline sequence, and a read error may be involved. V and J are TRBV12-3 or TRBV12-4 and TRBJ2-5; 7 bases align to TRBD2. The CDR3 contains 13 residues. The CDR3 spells CASSFVGRENQYF. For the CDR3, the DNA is TGTGCCAGCAGTTTCGTAGGGCGGGAGAACCAGTACTTC.

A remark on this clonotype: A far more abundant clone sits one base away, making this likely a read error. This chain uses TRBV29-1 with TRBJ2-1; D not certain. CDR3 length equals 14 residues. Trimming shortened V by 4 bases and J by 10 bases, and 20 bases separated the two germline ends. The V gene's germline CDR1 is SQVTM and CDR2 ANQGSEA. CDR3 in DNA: TGCAGCGTTGGGGCCAGTCTTAGCTCCTACGAGCAGTTCTTC. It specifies CSVGASLSSYEQFF.

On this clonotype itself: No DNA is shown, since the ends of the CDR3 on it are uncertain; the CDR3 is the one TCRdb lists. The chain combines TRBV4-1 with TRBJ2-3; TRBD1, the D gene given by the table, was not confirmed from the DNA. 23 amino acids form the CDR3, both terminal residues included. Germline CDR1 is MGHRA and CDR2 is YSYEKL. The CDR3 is CASSLLERDNEQFFGPGTDTQYF.

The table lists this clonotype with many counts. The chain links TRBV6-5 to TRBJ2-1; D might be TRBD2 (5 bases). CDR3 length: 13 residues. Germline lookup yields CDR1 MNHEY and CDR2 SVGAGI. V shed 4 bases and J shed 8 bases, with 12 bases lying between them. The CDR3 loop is CASSSRIGDEQFF. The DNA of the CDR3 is TGTGCCAGCAGTTCCCGTATCGGGGATGAGCAGTTCTTC.

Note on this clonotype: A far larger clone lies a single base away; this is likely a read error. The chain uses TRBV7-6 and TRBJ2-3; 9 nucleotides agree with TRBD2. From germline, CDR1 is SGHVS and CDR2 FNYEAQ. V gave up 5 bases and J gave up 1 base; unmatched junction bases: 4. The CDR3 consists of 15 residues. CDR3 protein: CASSLTSGGTDTQYF. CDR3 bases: TGTGCCAGCAGCCTGACTAGCGGTGGCACAGATACGCAGTATTTT.

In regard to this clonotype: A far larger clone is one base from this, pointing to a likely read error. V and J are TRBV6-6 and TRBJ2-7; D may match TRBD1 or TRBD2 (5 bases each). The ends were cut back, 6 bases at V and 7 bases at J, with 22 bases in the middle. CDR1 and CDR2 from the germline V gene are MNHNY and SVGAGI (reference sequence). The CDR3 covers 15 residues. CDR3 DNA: TGTGCCAGCAGGAGGGGAGCAGCAGTGACCAATGAGCAGTACTTC. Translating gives CASRRGAAVTNEQYF.